This is a list of T cell receptor beta chains from one sample in a study of PD-1 blockade in classical Hodgkin lymphoma. Sequencing used immunoSEQ multiplex PCR; TCRdb keeps in-frame clones, though not all of them. There are tens of thousands of clones in the sample; around 80% occur only once, and roughly 35% lies in the top ten. The specimen comprised peripheral blood mononuclear cells (PBMCs), sampled before the fourth cycle of nivolumab. The receptors derive from a human donor with classical Hodgkin lymphoma. Both conserved end residues are part of each CDR3. Each record gives: D gene, clone size, J gene, V gene, CDR3 DNA, CDR3 protein. D genes are given only for firm matches. Some rows have no size entry. The others give once, few or many, or a class for an expanded clone.

TRBD1	many	TRBJ1-3	TRBV6-6	TGTGCCAGCAGGACAGGGGATGGTGGAAACACCATATATTTT	CASRTGDGGNTIYF
-	medium-sized	TRBJ1-6	TRBV10-3	TGTGCCATCAGTATACAGGAACAGAATTCACCCCTCCACTTT	CAISIQEQNSPLHF
-	few	TRBJ1-1	TRBV7-9	TGTGCCAGCAGCTTTAGTAGGACTGAAGCTTTCTTT	CASSFSRTEAFF
TRBD1	-	TRBJ1-2	TRBV2	TGTGCCAGCAGTGCCGAGACAGGGTTGTATGGCTACACCTTC	CASSAETGLYGYTF
TRBD2	-	TRBJ2-7	TRBV5-1	TGCGCCAGCAGCACGGGACTAGCGGTGATCTACGAGCAGTACTTC	CASSTGLAVIYEQYF
-	-	TRBJ1-1	TRBV2	TGTGCCAGCAGTGAAGGGGGCCGAAGTTTCGGGGCTTTCTTT	CASSEGGRSFGAFF
-	-	TRBJ1-5	TRBV28	TGTGCCAGCAGTTTGTTTAAGAATCAGCCCCAGCATTTT	CASSLFKNQPQHF
TRBD2	-	TRBJ2-2	TRBV7-9	TGTGCCAGCAGCGGGGGACTAGCGGGGGAGCTGTTTTTT	CASSGGLAGELFF
-	once	TRBJ1-4	TRBV19	TGTGCCAGTAGTATTGGGTTCGGGAAACTGTTTTTT	CASSIGFGKLFF
-	-	TRBJ2-6	TRBV5-1	TGCGCCAGCAGCTACGGTAGCTCTGGGGCCAACGTCCTGACTTTC	CASSYGSSGANVLTF
TRBD2	once	TRBJ2-7	TRBV29-1	TGCAGCGTTGCCAGATTTCCGAGGGGACTAAGCTCCTACGAGCAGTACTTC	CSVARFPRGLSSYEQYF
-	many	TRBJ1-4	TRBV5-6	TGTGCCAGCACCCTCGACAGGTTGAATGAAAAACTGTTTTTT	CASTLDRLNEKLFF
-	-	TRBJ1-1	TRBV7-2	TGTGCCAGCAGCCCTTTCCGACTTGGACCTGAAGCTTTCTTT	CASSPFRLGPEAFF
-	-	TRBJ1-1	TRBV30	TGTGCCTGGAGTACCGGAACGGGCACTGAAGCTTTCTTT	CAWSTGTGTEAFF
TRBD2	-	TRBJ2-5	TRBV5-4	TGTGCCAGCAGCTCAACGCGGGGGACCCAAGAGACCCAGTACTTC	CASSSTRGTQETQYF
-	-	TRBJ1-2	TRBV4-3	TGCGCCAGCAGCCAAGGGCAGGGACTGTGGTATGGCTACACCTTC	CASSQGQGLWYGYTF
-	-	TRBJ2-2	TRBV7-6	TGTGCCAGCAGCCTAGGGAACACCGGGGAGCTGTTTTTT	CASSLGNTGELFF
TRBD1	-	TRBJ1-2	TRBV6-5	TGTGCCAGCCAGGGGACAGGGGGCGGCTATGGCTACACCTTC	CASQGTGGGYGYTF
-	-	TRBJ1-3	TRBV4-3	TGCGCCAGCAGCCCAACCGTGGCCGGGACGAACACCATATATTTT	CASSPTVAGTNTIYF
TRBD2	-	TRBJ2-1	TRBV9	TGTGCCAGCAGCACCCGGGACTACTCCTACAATGAGCAGTTCTTC	CASSTRDYSYNEQFF
TRBD1	-	TRBJ2-1	TRBV7-3	TGTGCCAGCAGCCCAGGACAGGGAGGCTACAATGAGCAGTTCTTC	CASSPGQGGYNEQFF
-	-	TRBJ1-5	TRBV6-5	TGTGCCAGCGGCCACCGAAGGGAGCCCCAGCATTTT	CASGHRREPQHF
-	once	TRBJ1-4	TRBV10-3	TGTGCCATCAGTGACTCTAGGACGGCGACTAATGAAAAACTGTTTTTT	CAISDSRTATNEKLFF
-	-	TRBJ2-7	TRBV14	TGTGCCAGCAGCCCTAGGAGGGGGGCCCCGGACGAGCAGTACTTC	CASSPRRGAPDEQYF
TRBD1	-	TRBJ2-3	TRBV5-6	TGTGCCAGCAGCTTGTTGGGACAGGGGATACCAGATACGCAGTATTTT	CASSLLGQGIPDTQYF
-	-	TRBJ1-5	TRBV5-1	TGCGCCAGCAGCTTGGGGTCCGGGAATCAGCCCCAGCATTTT	CASSLGSGNQPQHF
-	-	TRBJ2-5	TRBV19	TGTGCCAGTAGTCCCTACCCTAGGGGTGGGGAGACCCAGTACTTC	CASSPYPRGGETQYF
TRBD1	-	TRBJ1-2	TRBV29-1	TGCAGCGTGAATCAGGGGGACTATGGCTACACCTTC	CSVNQGDYGYTF
-	-	TRBJ1-2	TRBV5-1	TGCGCCAGCAGCCCCCTCGGAAGGGGTAACTATGGCTACACCTTC	CASSPLGRGNYGYTF
TRBD2	once	TRBJ2-7	TRBV30	TGTGCCTGGAGTGTACCTGGCGGGGGCTCCTACGAGCAGTACTTC	CAWSVPGGGSYEQYF
TRBD2	-	TRBJ2-7	TRBV28	TGTGCCAGCACCCGAGCTAGCGGGGGTAGCTTGGAGCAGTACTTC	CASTRASGGSLEQYF
-	-	TRBJ2-1	TRBV1	TGCACCAGCAGCCAAGATAACAGGGGGATACGGTATGAGCAGTTCTTC	CTSSQDNRGIRYEQFF
-	-	TRBJ2-5	TRBV10-1	TGCGCCAGCAGTGAAAATAGGGGTCGGGGGGAGACCCAGTACTTC	CASSENRGRGETQYF
-	-	TRBJ2-3	TRBV19	TGTGCCAGTAGCGGTGGGGGAGGCACAGATACGCAGTATTTT	CASSGGGGTDTQYF
TRBD1	many	TRBJ1-2	TRBV6-6	TGTGCCAGCAGGAACACGGGACAGGGGGCCTATGGCTACACCTTC	CASRNTGQGAYGYTF
-	-	TRBJ1-2	TRBV11-3	TGTGCCAGCAGCCCTGACAATTCGGCGGGCTACACCTTC	CASSPDNSAGYTF
TRBD2	-	TRBJ2-3	TRBV19	TGTGTCCCTCGAGCGGGGAGGGCGGGCACAGATACGCAGTATTTT	CVPRAGRAGTDTQYF
-	-	TRBJ2-2	TRBV7-2	TGTGCCAGCACCACAGAAGGGGTGGTCACCGGGGAGCTGTTTTTT	CASTTEGVVTGELFF
-	-	TRBJ2-5	TRBV5-1	TGCGCCAGCAGCTTGCCCGGACAGCAAGAGACCCAGTACTTC	CASSLPGQQETQYF
-	-	TRBJ1-3	TRBV19	TGTGCCAGTAGCGATGTAGGAAACACCATATATTTT	CASSDVGNTIYF
-	few	TRBJ1-1	TRBV7-2	TGTGCCAGCAGCCCAGACTGGACGAACACTGAAGCTTTCTTT	CASSPDWTNTEAFF
-	-	TRBJ2-7	TRBV2	TGTGCCACAGGTTCTAGAGAGCAGTACTTC	CATGSREQYF
-	-	TRBJ1-2	TRBV6-5	TGTGCCAGCAGTTACTCGATCGCGGGGGACTATGGCTACACCTTC	CASSYSIAGDYGYTF
-	-	TRBJ1-2	TRBV6-5	TGTGCCAGCAGTTACTCGGCCACTGGTAACTATGGCTACACCTTC	CASSYSATGNYGYTF
-	-	TRBJ2-5	TRBV5-1	TGCGCCAGCAGCTTCCAAGGCGGGGGCCTCGCGGAGACCCAGTACTTC	CASSFQGGGLAETQYF
-	medium-sized	TRBJ1-3	TRBV19	TGTGCCAGTAGTATATCCAGTTCTGGAAACACCATATATTTT	CASSISSSGNTIYF
-	-	TRBJ1-5	TRBV4-3	TGCGCCAGCAGCCAAGGCGGAGTCACAGGTATGGTTGGGGACCATCAGCCCCAGCATTTT	CASSQGGVTGMVGDHQPQHF
-	-	TRBJ2-6	TRBV14	TGTGCCAGCAGCCAAAGAGCTGGGGCCAACGTCCTGACTTTC	CASSQRAGANVLTF
-	-	TRBJ1-1	TRBV30	TGTGCCTGGAGTGCAGCGAACACTGAAGCTTTCTTT	CAWSAANTEAFF
TRBD2	-	TRBJ2-3	TRBV7-6	TGTGCCAGCAGCTTAGCTAGCGGGGCAACAGATACGCAGTATTTT	CASSLASGATDTQYF
-	-	TRBJ2-3	TRBV27	TGTGCCAGCAGTACCGACACTTCTAGCACAGATACGCAGTATTTT	CASSTDTSSTDTQYF
TRBD1	-	TRBJ1-2	TRBV25-1	TGTGCCAGCGGGACAGGCCATGGCTACACCTTC	CASGTGHGYTF